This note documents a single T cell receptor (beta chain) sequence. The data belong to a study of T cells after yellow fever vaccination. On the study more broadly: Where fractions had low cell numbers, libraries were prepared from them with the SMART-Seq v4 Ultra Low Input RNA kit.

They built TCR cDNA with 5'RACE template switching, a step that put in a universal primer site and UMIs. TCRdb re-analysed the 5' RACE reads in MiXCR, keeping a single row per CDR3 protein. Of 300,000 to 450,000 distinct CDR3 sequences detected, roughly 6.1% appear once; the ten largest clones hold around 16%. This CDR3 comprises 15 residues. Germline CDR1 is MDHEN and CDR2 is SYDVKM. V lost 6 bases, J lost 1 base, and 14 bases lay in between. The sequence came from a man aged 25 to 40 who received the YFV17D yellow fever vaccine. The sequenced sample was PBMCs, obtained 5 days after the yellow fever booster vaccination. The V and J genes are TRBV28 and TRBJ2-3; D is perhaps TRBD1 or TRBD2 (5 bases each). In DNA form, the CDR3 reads TGTGCCAGCAGACCCTCGAGGGGCGGCACAGATACGCAGTATTTT. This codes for CASRPSRGGTDTQYF.